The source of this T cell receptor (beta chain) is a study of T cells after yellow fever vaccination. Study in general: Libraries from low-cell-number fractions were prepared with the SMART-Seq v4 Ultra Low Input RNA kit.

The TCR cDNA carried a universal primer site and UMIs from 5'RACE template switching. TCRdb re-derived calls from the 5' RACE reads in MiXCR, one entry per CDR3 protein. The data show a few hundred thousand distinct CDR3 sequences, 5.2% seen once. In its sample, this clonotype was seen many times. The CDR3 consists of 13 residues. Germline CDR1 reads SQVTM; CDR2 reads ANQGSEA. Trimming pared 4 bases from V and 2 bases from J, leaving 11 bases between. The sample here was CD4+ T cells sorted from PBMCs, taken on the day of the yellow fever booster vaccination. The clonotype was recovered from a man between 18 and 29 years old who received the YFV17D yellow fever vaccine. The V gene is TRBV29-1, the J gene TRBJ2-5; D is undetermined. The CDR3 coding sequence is TGCAGCGTTGCGGCACTCACTCAAGAGACCCAGTACTTC. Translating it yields CSVAALTQETQYF.